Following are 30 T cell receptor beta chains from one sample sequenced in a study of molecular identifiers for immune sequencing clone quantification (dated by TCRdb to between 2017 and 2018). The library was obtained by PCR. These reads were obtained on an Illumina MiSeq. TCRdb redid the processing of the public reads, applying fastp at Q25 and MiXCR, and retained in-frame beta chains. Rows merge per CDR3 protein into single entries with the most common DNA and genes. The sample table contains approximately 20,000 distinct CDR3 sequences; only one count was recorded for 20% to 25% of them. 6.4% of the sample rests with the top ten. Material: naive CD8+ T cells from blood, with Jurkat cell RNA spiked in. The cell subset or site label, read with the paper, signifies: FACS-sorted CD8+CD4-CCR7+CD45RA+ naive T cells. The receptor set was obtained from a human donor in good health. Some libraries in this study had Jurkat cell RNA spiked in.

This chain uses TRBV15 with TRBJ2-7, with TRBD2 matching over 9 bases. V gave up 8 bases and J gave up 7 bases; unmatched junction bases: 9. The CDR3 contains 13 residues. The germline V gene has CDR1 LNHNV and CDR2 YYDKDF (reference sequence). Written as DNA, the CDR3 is TGTGCCACCCGGCGGCGGGAGGGTTGGGAGCAGTACTTC. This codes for CATRRREGWEQYF.

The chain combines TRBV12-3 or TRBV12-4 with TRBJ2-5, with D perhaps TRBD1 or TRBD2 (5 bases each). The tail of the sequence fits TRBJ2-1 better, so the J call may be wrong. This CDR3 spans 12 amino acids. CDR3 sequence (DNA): TGTGCCAGCACCAAAGCCGGGACCAGCCAGTTCTTC. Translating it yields CASTKAGTSQFF.

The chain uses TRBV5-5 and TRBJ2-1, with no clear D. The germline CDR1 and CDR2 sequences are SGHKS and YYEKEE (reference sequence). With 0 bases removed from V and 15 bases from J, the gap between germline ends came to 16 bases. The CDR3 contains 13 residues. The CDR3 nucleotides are TGTGCCAGCAGCTTGGAGTGGGCCCCTAACCGGTTCTTC. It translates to CASSLEWAPNRFF.

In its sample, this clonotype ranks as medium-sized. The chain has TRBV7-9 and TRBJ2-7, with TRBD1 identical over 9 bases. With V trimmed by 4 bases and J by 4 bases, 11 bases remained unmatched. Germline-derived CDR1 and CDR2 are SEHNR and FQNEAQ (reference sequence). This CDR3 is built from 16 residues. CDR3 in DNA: TGTGCCAGCAGCTATCTCCTTGGGGACAGGGCGTACGAGCAGTACTTC. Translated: CASSYLLGDRAYEQYF.

CDR3 in amino acids: CASKGDQVLEQFF. DNA of the CDR3: TGTGCCAGCAAGGGGGACCAAGTACTTGAGCAGTTCTTC. This chain connects TRBV4-2 to TRBJ2-1, with D perhaps matching TRBD1 (6 bases). This CDR3 has 13 residues. Trimming cost V 7 bases and J 9 bases, with 16 bases left between them. Germline values: CDR1 LGHNA, CDR2 YNFKEQ.

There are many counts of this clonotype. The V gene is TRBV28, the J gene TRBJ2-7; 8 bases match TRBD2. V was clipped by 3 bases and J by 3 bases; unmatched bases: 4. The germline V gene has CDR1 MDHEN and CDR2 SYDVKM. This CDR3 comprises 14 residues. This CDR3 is CASSFGGVNYEQYF. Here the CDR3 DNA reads TGTGCCAGCAGTTTCGGGGGGGTAAACTACGAGCAGTACTTC.

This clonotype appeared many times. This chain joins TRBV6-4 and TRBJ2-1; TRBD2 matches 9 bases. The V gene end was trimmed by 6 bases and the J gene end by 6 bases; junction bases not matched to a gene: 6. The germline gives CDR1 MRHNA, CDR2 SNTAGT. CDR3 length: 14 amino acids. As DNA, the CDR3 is TGTGCCAGCAGCCGGACTAGCGACCGCAATGAGCAGTTCTTC. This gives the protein CASSRTSDRNEQFF.

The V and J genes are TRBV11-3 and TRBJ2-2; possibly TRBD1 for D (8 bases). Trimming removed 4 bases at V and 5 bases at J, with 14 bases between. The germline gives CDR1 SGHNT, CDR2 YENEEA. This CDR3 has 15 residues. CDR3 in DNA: TGTGCCAGCAGCTCAGACAGGGGAGGGACCGGGGAGCTGTTTTTT. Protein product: CASSSDRGGTGELFF.

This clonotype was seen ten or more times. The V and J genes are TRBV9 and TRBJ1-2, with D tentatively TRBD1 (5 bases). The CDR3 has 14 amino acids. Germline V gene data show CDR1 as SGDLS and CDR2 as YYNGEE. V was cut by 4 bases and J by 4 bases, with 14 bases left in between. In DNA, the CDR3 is TGTGCCAGCAGCCCCGACAGTAATAGCTATGGCTACACCTTC. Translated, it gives CASSPDSNSYGYTF.

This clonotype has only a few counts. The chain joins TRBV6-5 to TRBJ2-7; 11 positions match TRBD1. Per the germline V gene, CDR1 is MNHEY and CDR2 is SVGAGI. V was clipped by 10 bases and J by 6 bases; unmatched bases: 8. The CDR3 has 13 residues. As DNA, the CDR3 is TGTGCCATTGGACAGGGGGCAATTAGCGAGCAGTACTTC. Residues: CAIGQGAISEQYF.

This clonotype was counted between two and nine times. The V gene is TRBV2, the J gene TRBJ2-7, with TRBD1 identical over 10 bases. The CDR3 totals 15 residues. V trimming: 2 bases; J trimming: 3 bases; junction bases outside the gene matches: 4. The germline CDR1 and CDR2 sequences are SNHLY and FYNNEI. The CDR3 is CASSEWDRGNYEQYF. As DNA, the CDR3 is TGTGCCAGCAGTGAATGGGACAGGGGTAACTACGAGCAGTACTTC.

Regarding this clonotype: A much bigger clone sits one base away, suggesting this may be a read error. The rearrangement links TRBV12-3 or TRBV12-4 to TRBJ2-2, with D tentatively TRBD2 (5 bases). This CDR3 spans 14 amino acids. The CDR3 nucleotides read TGTGCCAGCAGTTTCCCTGCCCGGGCTGGGGAGCTGTTATTT. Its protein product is CASSFPARAGELLF.

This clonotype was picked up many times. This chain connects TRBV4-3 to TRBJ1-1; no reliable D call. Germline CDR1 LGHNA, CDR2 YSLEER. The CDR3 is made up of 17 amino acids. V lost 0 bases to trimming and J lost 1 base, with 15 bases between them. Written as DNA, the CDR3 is TGCGCCAGCAGCCAAGATTTCTTTCAAGACACGAACACTGAAGCTTTCTTT. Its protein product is CASSQDFFQDTNTEAFF.

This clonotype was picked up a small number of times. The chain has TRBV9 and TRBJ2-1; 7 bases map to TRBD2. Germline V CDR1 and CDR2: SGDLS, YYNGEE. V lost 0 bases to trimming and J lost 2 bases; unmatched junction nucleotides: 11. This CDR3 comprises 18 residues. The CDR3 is CASSVVGGGPRAYNEQFF. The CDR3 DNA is TGTGCCAGCAGCGTAGTCGGGGGAGGGCCAAGGGCCTACAATGAGCAGTTCTTC.

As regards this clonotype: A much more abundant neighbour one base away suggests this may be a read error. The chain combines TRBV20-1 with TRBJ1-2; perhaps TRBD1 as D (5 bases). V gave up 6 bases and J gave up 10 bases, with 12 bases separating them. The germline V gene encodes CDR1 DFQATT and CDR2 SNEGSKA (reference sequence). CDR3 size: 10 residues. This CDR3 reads CSAEIQDYTF. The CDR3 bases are TGCAGTGCCGAGATACAGGACTACACCTTC.

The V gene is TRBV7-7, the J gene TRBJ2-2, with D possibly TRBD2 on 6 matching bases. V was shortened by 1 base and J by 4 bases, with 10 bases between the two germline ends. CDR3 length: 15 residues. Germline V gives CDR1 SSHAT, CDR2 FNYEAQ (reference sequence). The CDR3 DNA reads TGTGCCAGCAGCTTAGGTTCCGGGGGCACCGGGGAGCTGTTTTTT. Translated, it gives CASSLGSGGTGELFF.

CDR3 in amino acids: CASSLLAYNEQFF. The CDR3 DNA sequence: TGTGCCAGCAGTTTACTAGCCTACAATGAGCAGTTCTTC. The V and J genes are TRBV27 and TRBJ2-1, with D unclear. Germline V gene lookup returns CDR1 MNHEY and CDR2 SMNVEV (reference sequence). V was cut by 2 bases and J by 2 bases, with 4 bases left in between. The CDR3 runs 13 residues.

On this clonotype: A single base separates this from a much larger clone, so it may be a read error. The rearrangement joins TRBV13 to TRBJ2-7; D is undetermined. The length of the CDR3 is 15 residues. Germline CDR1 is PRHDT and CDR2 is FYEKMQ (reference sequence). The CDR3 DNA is TGTGCCGGCAGCTTAGCTATGACCCAGCCCTACGAGCAGTACTTC. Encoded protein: CAGSLAMTQPYEQYF.

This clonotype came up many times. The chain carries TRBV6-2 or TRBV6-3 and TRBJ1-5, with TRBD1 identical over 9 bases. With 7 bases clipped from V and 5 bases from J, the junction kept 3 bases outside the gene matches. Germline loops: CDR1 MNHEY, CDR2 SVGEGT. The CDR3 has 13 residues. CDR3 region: CASNDRGDQPQHF. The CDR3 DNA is TGTGCCAGCAATGACAGGGGGGATCAGCCCCAGCATTTT.

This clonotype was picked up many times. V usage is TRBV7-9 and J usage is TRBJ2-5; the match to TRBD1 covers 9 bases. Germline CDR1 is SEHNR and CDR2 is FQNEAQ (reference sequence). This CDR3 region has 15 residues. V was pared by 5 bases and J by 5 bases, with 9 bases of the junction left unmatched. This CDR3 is CASSPAGQGGETQYF. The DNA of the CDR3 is TGTGCCAGCAGCCCAGCGGGACAGGGAGGGGAGACCCAGTACTTC. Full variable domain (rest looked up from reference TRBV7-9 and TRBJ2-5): DTGVSQNPRHKITKRGQNVTFRCDPISEHNRLYWYRQTLGQGPEFLTYFQNEAQLEKSRLLSDRFSAERPKGSFSTLEIQRTEQGDSAMYLCASSPAGQGGETQYFGPGTRLLVL.

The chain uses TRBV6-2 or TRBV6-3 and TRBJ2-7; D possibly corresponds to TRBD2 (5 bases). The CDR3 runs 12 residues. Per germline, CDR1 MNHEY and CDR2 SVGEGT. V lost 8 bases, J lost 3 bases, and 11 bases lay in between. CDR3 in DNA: TGTGCCAGCGGGAGCATTATCTACGAGCAGTACTTC. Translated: CASGSIIYEQYF.

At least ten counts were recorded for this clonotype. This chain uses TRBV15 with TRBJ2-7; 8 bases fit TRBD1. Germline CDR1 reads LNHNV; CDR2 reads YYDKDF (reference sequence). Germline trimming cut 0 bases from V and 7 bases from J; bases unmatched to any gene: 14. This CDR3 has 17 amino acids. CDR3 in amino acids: CATSRDQFGQGAREQYF. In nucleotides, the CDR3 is TGTGCCACCAGCAGAGATCAATTTGGGCAGGGGGCGAGAGAGCAGTACTTC.

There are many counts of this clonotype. DNA of the CDR3: TGTGCCACCGCCAACTATGACCCGGTTGAGACCCAGTACTTC. It encodes CATANYDPVETQYF. The chain is built from TRBV28 and TRBJ2-5; D ambiguous. This CDR3 contains 14 residues. Germline CDR1 and CDR2: MDHEN and SYDVKM. Trimming stripped 10 bases from V and 5 bases from J, with 20 bases between.

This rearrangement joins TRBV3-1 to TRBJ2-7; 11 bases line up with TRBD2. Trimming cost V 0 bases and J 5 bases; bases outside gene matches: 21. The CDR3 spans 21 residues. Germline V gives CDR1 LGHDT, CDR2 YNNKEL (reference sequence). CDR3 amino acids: CASSQDLPGGLLAGGHHEQYF. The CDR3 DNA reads TGTGCCAGCAGCCAAGATCTGCCAGGGGGCCTTCTAGCGGGAGGCCACCACGAGCAGTACTTC.

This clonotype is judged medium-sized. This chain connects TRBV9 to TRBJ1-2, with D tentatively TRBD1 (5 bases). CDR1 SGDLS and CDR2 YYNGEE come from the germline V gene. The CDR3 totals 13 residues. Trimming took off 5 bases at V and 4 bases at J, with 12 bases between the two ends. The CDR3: CASRAEGPYGYTF. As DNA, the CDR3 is TGTGCCAGCAGAGCAGAGGGGCCCTATGGCTACACCTTC.

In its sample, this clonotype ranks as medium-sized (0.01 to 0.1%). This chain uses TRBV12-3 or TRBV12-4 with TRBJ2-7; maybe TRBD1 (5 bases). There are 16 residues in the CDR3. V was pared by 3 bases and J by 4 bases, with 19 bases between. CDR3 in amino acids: CASSFGLGRAGYEQYF. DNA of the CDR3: TGTGCCAGCAGTTTCGGTCTCGGCAGGGCCGGGTACGAGCAGTACTTC.

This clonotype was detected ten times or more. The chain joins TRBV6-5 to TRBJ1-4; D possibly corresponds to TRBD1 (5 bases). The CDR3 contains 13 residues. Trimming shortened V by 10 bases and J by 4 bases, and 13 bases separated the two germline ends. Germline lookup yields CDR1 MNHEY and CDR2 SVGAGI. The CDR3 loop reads CATGGAVNEKLFF. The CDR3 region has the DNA TGTGCCACGGGTGGGGCAGTTAATGAAAAACTGTTTTTT.

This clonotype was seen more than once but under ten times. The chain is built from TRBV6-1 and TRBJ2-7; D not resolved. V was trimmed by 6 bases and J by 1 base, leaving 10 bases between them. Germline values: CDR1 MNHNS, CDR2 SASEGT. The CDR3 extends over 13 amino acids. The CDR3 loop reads CASRPTVSYEQYF. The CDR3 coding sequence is TGTGCCAGCAGACCCACAGTGTCCTACGAGCAGTACTTC.

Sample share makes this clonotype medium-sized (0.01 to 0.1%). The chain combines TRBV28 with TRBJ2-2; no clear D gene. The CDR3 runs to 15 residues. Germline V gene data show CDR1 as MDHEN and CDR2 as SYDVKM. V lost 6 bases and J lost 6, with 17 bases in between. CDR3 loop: CASRVEKGRAGELFF. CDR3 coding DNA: TGTGCCAGCAGAGTGGAAAAGGGAAGGGCCGGGGAGCTGTTTTTT.

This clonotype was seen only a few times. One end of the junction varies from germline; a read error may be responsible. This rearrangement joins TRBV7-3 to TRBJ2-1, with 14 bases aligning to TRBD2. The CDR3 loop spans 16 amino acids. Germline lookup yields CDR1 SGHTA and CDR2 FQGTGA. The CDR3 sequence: CASSLTGTSGSHEQFF. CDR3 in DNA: TGTGCCAGCAGCCTAACCGGGACTAGCGGGAGCCATGAGCAGTTCTTC.